This TCR beta chain was sequenced during a study of cytomegalovirus exposure and HLA in healthy donors. Study results and caveats: Whilst most TCR sequences proved rare, a subset of public TCRs occurred across many donors. Common viral pathogens (according to a later analysis) appeared linked to several of the most significant clusters. It was reported in a later analysis that an Asian-associated ancestry cluster showed fewer N-insertions than the roughly 670-donor mean.

The V and J ends lost 5 bases and 0 bases respectively, with 14 bases between them. CDR1 is MNHEY, CDR2 SMNVEV, per germline (reference sequence). This CDR3 is 16 amino acids long. The PCR ran on 60 Vbeta and 13 Jbeta primers. The protocol was immunoSEQ multiplex PCR, while the TCRdb copy is restricted to in-frame clones and leaves out a portion. The table lists 150,000 to 200,000 clones, 77% of them singletons. With respect to this clone: Its antigen is unknown.

This receptor was taken from a woman in her thirties in good health and CMV-seronegative. Sample: PBMCs. The chain combines TRBV27 with TRBJ1-5; D possibly corresponds to TRBD1 (5 bases). The CDR3 sequence: CASSPGRGYSNQPQHF. For the CDR3, the DNA is TGTGCCAGCAGTCCCGGCCGGGGGTATAGCAATCAGCCCCAGCATTTT.